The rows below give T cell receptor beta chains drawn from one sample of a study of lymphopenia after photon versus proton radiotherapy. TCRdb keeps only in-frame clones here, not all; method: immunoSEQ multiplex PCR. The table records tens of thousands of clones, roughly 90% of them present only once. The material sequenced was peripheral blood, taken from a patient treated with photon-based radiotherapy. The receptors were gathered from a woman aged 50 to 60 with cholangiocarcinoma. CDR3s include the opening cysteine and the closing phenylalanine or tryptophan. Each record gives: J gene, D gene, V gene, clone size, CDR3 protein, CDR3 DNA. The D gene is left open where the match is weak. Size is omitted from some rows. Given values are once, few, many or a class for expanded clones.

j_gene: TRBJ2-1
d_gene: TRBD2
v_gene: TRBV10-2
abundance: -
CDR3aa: CASRRTSDYNEQFF
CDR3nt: TGCGCCAGCAGAAGGACTAGCGACTACAATGAGCAGTTCTTC

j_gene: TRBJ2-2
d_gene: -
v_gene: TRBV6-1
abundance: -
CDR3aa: CASMGGLANTGELFF
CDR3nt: TGTGCCAGCATGGGGGGATTAGCGAACACCGGGGAGCTGTTTTTT

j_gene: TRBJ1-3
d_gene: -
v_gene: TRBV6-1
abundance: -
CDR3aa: CASSDFRWTSGNTIYF
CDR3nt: TGTGCCAGCAGTGATTTTAGGTGGACCTCTGGAAACACCATATATTTT

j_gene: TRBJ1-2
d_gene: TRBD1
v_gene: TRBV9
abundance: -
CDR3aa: CASSESGGWGYTF
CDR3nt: TGTGCCAGCAGCGAATCAGGGGGCTGGGGCTACACCTTC

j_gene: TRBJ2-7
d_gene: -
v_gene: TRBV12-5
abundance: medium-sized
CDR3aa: CASGLILYEQYF
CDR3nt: TGTGCTAGTGGTTTGATTCTCTACGAGCAGTACTTC

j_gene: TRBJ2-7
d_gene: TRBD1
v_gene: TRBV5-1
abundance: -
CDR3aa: CASSLLQGEKNEQYF
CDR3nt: TGCGCCAGCAGCTTGTTACAGGGGGAAAAGAACGAGCAGTACTTC

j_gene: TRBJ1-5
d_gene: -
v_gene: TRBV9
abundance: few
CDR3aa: CASSVDGRNQPQHF
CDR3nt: TGTGCCAGCAGCGTAGACGGCCGCAATCAGCCCCAGCATTTT

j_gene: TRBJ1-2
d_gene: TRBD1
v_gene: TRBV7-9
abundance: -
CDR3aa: CASSPVGRGLSGYTF
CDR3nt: TGTGCCAGCAGTCCAGTGGGGAGGGGGCTGTCTGGCTACACCTTC

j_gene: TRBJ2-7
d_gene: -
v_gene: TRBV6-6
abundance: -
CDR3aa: CASSRTAQTYEQYF
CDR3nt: TGTGCCAGCAGCCGGACCGCCCAAACCTACGAGCAGTACTTC

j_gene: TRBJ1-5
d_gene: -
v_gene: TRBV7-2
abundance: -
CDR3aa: CASRGDGSAFQHF
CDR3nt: TGTGCCAGCAGAGGGGACGGTTCTGCCTTTCAGCATTTT

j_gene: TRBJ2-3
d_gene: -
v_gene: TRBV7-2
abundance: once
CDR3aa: CASSLGVTRIADTQYF
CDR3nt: TGTGCCAGCAGCTTAGGGGTCACAAGGATAGCAGATACGCAGTATTTT

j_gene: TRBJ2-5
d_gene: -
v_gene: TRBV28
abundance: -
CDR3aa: CASSPPATETQYF
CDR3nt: TGTGCCAGCAGCCCACCGGCGACGGAGACCCAGTACTTC

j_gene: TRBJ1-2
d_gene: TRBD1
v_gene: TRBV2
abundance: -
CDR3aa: CASSDNRDRGRGYTF
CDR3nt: TGTGCCAGCAGCGATAACCGGGACAGGGGCCGGGGCTACACCTTC

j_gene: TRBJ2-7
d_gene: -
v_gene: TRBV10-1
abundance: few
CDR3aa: CASMAVQYF
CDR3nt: TGCGCCAGCATGGCTGTGCAGTACTTC

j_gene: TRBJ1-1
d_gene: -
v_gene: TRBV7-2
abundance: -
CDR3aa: CASSLRRDMNTEAFF
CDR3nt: TGTGCCAGCAGCTTGCGGCGCGATATGAACACTGAAGCTTTCTTT

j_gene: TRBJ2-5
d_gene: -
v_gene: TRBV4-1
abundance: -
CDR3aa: CASSQENSSPTQYF
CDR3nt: TGCGCCAGCAGCCAAGAGAATAGCTCCCCCACCCAGTACTTC

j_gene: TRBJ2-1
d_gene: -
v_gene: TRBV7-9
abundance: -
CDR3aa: CASSPRPGRGASNEQFF
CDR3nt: TGTGCCAGCAGCCCCCGGCCGGGTCGCGGGGCTAGCAATGAGCAGTTCTTC

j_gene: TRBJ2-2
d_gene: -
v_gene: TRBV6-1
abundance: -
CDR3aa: CATRGRVSYTGELFF
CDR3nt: TGTGCCACGCGGGGCAGGGTTTCATACACCGGGGAGCTGTTTTTT

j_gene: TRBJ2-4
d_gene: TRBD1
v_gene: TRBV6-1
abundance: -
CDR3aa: CASSENRGGVRNIQYF
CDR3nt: TGTGCCAGCAGTGAGAACAGGGGTGGGGTGAGAAACATTCAGTACTTC

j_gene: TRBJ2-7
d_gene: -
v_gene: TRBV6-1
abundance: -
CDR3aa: CASSYTGPYEQYF
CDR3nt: TGTGCCAGCAGTTATACAGGGCCCTACGAGCAGTACTTC

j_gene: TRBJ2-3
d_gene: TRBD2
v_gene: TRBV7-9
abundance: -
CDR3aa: CASSSQRGGADTQYF
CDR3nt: TGTGCCAGCAGCTCACAGCGGGGAGGGGCAGATACGCAGTATTTT

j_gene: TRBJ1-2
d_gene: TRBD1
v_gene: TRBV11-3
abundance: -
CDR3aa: CASSLDRTGNYGYTF
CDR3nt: TGTGCCAGCAGCTTAGATCGGACAGGGAATTATGGCTACACCTTC

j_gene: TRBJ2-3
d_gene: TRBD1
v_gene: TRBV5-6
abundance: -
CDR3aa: CASSFSGRGRVSTDTQYF
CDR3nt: TGTGCCAGCAGCTTCAGCGGCAGGGGGCGGGTAAGCACAGATACGCAGTATTTT

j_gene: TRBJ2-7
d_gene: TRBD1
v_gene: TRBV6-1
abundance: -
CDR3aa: CATLIGTAYEQYF
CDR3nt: TGTGCCACCTTAATCGGGACAGCCTACGAGCAGTACTTC

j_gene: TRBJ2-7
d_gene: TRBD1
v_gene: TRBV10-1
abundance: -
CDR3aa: CASSESRGGLVYEQYF
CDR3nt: TGCGCCAGCAGTGAGTCAAGAGGGGGCCTAGTCTACGAGCAGTACTTC

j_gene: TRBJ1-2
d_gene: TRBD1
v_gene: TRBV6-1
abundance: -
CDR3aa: CASKEAGGYYGYTF
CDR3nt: TGTGCCAGCAAGGAAGCAGGGGGTTACTATGGCTACACCTTC

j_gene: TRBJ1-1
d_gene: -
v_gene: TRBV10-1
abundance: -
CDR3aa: CASSDFLNTEAFF
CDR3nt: TGCGCCAGCAGTGATTTCCTGAACACTGAAGCTTTCTTT

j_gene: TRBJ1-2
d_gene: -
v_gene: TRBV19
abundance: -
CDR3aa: CASKDPGRASYGYTF
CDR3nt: TGTGCCAGTAAGGACCCCGGCAGGGCGAGCTATGGCTACACCTTC

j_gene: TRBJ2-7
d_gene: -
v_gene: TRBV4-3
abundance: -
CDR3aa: CASSPQRGPSGHEQYF
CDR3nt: TGCGCCAGCAGCCCACAACGGGGCCCATCGGGCCACGAGCAGTACTTC

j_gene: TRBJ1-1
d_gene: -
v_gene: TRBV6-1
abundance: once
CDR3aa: CASSEQDGRSGNTEAFF
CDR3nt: TGTGCCAGCAGCGAACAGGACGGTAGGTCTGGGAACACTGAAGCTTTCTTT

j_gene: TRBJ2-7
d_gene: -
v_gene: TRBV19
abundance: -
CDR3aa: CASSIEGRTYEQYF
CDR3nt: TGTGCCAGTAGTATAGAAGGGCGGACCTACGAGCAGTACTTC

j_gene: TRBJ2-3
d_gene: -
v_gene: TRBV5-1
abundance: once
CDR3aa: CASSRLTDSDTQYF
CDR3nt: TGCGCCAGCAGCCGTCTCACAGACTCAGATACGCAGTATTTT

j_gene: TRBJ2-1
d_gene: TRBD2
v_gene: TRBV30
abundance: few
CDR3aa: CAWSRTSYNEQFF
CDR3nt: TGTGCCTGGAGCCGGACTAGTTACAATGAGCAGTTCTTC

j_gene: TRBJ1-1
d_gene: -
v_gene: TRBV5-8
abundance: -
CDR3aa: CASRFRPGPEAFF
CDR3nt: TGTGCCAGCAGGTTCCGCCCGGGTCCTGAAGCTTTCTTT

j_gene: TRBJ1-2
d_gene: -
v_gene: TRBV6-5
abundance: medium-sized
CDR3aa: CASSSAKGHYGYTF
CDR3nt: TGTGCCAGCAGCAGCGCCAAAGGACACTATGGCTACACCTTC

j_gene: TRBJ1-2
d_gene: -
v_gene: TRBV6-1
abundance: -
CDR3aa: CASSERGALSHYGYTF
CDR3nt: TGTGCCAGCAGTGAAAGGGGAGCGCTTTCCCACTATGGCTACACCTTC

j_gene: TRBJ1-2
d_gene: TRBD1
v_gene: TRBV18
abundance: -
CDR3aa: CASSAGQGGGYTF
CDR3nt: TGTGCCAGCTCAGCGGGACAGGGCGGGGGCTACACCTTC

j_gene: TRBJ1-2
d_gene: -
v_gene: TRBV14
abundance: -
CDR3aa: CASSPITDPRRGYTF
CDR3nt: TGTGCCAGCAGCCCCATAACGGACCCACGGCGGGGCTACACCTTC

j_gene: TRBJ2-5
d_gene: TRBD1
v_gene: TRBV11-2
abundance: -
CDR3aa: CASIYGDRGRETQYF
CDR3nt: TGTGCCAGCATCTACGGGGACAGGGGGCGAGAGACCCAGTACTTC

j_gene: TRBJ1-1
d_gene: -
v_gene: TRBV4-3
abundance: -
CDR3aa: CASSQETDPGTEAFF
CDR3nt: TGCGCCAGCAGCCAAGAGACAGACCCGGGCACTGAAGCTTTCTTT

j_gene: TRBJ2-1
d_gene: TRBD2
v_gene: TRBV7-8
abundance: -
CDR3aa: CASSLERGPTYNEQFF
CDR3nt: TGTGCCAGCAGCTTAGAGCGGGGGCCTACTTACAATGAGCAGTTCTTC

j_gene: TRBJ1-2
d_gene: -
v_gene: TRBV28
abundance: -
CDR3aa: CASSLGGGGWYGYTF
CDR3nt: TGTGCCAGCAGTTTAGGGGGGGGAGGTTGGTATGGCTACACCTTC

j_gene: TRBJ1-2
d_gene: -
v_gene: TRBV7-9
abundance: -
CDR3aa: CASSPGLSRGYGYTF
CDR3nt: TGTGCCAGCAGCCCAGGACTCTCCCGGGGTTATGGCTACACCTTC

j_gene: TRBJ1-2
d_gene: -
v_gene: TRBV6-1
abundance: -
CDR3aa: CASRAQELLHYGYTF
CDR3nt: TGTGCCAGCAGGGCACAGGAGCTCCTTCACTATGGCTACACCTTC

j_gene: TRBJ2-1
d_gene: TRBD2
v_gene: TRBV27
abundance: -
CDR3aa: CASSPYPGRGGLVNEQFF
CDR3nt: TGTGCCAGCAGTCCCTACCCAGGGCGGGGGGGGCTAGTGAATGAGCAGTTCTTC

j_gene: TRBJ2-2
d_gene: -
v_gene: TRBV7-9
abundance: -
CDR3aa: CASSLGFNGPNTGELFF
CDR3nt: TGTGCCAGCAGCTTAGGTTTCAACGGTCCAAACACCGGGGAGCTGTTTTTT

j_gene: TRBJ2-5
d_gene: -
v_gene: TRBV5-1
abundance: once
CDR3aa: CASSMQETQYF
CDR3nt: TGCGCCAGCAGCATGCAAGAGACCCAGTACTTC

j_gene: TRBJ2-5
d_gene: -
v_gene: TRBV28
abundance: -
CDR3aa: CASSSWRQETQYF
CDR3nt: TGTGCCAGCAGTTCCTGGAGACAAGAGACCCAGTACTTC

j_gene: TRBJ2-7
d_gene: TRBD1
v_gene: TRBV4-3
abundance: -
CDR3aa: CASSPGQGAYGEQYF
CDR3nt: TGCGCCAGCAGCCCGGGACAGGGGGCGTATGGCGAGCAGTACTTC

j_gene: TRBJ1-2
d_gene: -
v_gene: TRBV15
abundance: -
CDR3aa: CATSRDRTAYGYTF
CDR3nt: TGTGCCACCAGCAGAGACCGGACAGCCTATGGCTACACCTTC

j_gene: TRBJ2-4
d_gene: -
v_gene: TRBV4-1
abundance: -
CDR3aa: CASSQGSQAGIKNIQYF
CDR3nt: TGCGCCAGCAGCCAAGGAAGTCAGGCAGGGATCAAAAACATTCAGTACTTC